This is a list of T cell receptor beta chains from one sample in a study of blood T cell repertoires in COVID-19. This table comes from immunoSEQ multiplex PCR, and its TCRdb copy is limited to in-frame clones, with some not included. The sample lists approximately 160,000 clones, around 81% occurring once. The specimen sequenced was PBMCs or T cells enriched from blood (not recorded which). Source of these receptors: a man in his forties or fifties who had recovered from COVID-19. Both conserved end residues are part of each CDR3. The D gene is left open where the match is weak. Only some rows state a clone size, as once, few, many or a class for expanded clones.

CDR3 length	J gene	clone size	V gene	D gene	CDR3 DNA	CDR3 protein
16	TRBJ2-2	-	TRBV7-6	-	TGTGCCAGCAGCTTAGCCTTCACTCGGAACACCGGGGAGCTGTTTTTT	CASSLAFTRNTGELFF
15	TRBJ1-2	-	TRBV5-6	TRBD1	TGTGCCAGCAGCAGCCGGGGGACAGGGTCCTATGGCTACACCTTC	CASSSRGTGSYGYTF
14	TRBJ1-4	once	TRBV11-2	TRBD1	TGTGCCAGCAGCTTTGGACAGGGGAATGAAAAACTGTTTTTT	CASSFGQGNEKLFF
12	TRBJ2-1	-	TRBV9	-	TGTGCCAGCAGCGTAGTTCAGGATGAGCAGTTCTTC	CASSVVQDEQFF
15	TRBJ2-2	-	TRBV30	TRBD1	TGTGCCGGATTGACAGGGTTAGGGGACACCGGGGAGCTGTTTTTT	CAGLTGLGDTGELFF
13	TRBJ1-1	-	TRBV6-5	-	TGTGCCAGCAGGGAGGGCTTGAACACTGAAGCTTTCTTT	CASREGLNTEAFF
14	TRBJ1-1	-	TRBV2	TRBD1	TGTGCCAGCAGTCGACAGGGTGGGGACACTGAAGCTTTCTTT	CASSRQGGDTEAFF
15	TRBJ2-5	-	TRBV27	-	TGTGCCAGCTGGAGTTCGGGGTCGAGGTATCAGACCCAGTACTTC	CASWSSGSRYQTQYF
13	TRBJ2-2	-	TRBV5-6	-	TGTGCCAGCAGTACCGGGAACACCGGGGAGCTGTTTTTT	CASSTGNTGELFF
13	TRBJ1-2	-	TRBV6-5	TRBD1	TGTGCCAGCAGTACAGGGGGGAACTATGGCTACACCTTC	CASSTGGNYGYTF
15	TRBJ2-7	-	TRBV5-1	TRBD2	TGCGCCAGCAGCTTGGCGGGGGGAAGCTCCTACGAGCAGTACTTC	CASSLAGGSSYEQYF
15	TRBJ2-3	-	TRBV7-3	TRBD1	TGTGCCAGCAGCCGCGGACAGGGAGACACAGATACGCAGTATTTT	CASSRGQGDTDTQYF
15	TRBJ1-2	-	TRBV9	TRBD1	TGTGCCAGCAGTAAAACTAGGGACAGTAACTATGGCTACACCTTC	CASSKTRDSNYGYTF
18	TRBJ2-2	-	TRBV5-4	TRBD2	TGTGCCAGCAGCTTCAATCTAGCGGGGGGGCTTTCCACCGGGGAGCTGTTTTTT	CASSFNLAGGLSTGELFF
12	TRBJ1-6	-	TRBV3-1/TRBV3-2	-	TGTGCCAGCAGTCCAGGGAATTCACCCCTCCACTTT	CASSPGNSPLHF
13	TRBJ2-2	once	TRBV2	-	TGTGCCAGCAGTGAGGCCCTCACCGGGGAGCTGTTTTTT	CASSEALTGELFF
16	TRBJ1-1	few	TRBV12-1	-	TGTGCCAGCAGCCCGTCTACAGGGGGCGACGACACTGAAGCTTTCTTT	CASSPSTGGDDTEAFF
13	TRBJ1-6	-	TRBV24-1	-	TGTGCCACCAGTCTGGCGGGAAATTCACCCCTCCACTTT	CATSLAGNSPLHF
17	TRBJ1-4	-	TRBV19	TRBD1	TGTGCCAGTAGTACAATTTCCCGACAGGGGGCGAATGAAAAACTGTTTTTT	CASSTISRQGANEKLFF